The clone carrying this T cell receptor (beta chain) was observed at least ten times. Diagnosing involved the use of clinical symptoms, serum thyroxine and TRAb, thyroid ultrasound and orbital computed tomography. This sample is part of a study of T cells in Graves' hyperthyroidism and ophthalmopathy. Amplified TCR beta CDR3 regions came from RNA transcripts. The TCR CDR3 was amplified in a first-round RT-PCR using the HTBI primer set. MiXCR was run by TCRdb on the multiplex PCR reads, yielding one entry per CDR3 protein. The data show under 650,000 distinct CDR3 sequences, about 16% seen once. CDR3 length: 16 amino acids. CDR1 and CDR2 (germline): MDHEN, SYDVKM. Trimming removed 7 bases at V and 2 bases at J, with 18 bases between.

V gene TRBV28 combines with J gene TRBJ1-3; D is perhaps TRBD1 (5 bases). The receptor comes from a woman younger than 45 with Graves' hyperthyroidism. The sequencing sample was made of blood. The CDR3 protein is CASTPLGVGAGNTIYF. The CDR3 region has the DNA TGTGCCAGCACCCCCCTTGGAGTAGGGGCTGGAAACACCATATATTTT.